There are many counts of the clone carrying this T cell receptor beta chain. Its antigen is not identified. A clone one base away is much larger, so this may be a read error. The CDR3 sequence is 14 residues long. With 4 bases removed from V and 5 bases from J, the gap between germline ends came to 15 bases. Germline V gene data show CDR1 as MDHEN and CDR2 as SYDVKM. Original methodology: Between-group CDR3 differences, defined by clinicopathological status, yielded a distant-metastasis classifier for papillary thyroid cancer. TCRdb recomputed clones from the PCR reads via MiXCR. The V and J calls follow TCRdb's processing rather than the paper's. The table includes about 46,000 clones, around a quarter detected once. Thyroid surgery had not been preceded by any treatment in any patient. The sample comes from a study of metastatic and nonmetastatic thyroid tumors. Study-wide findings and caveats: Reportedly, malignant thyroid tumors had significantly higher TCR beta diversity than benign nodules, in blood and tumor.

The rearrangement links TRBV28 to TRBJ2-7; D gene unclear. This TCR was sampled from a male donor with papillary thyroid cancer or a benign thyroid nodule (not recorded which). Some clones in this sample may be carry-over from other donors' samples. The sample comprised blood. Written as DNA, the CDR3 is TGTGCCAGCAGTTCATCTCTCGAGGTTCACGAGCAGTACTTC. It is translated as CASSSSLEVHEQYF. The variable domain in full, with the rest retrieved from reference TRBV28 and TRBJ2-7, is DVKVTQSSRYLVKRTGEKVFLECVQDMDHENMFWYRQDPGLGLRLIYFSYDVKMKEKGDIPEGYSVSREKKERFSLILESASTNQTSMYLCASSSSLEVHEQYFGPGTRLTVT.